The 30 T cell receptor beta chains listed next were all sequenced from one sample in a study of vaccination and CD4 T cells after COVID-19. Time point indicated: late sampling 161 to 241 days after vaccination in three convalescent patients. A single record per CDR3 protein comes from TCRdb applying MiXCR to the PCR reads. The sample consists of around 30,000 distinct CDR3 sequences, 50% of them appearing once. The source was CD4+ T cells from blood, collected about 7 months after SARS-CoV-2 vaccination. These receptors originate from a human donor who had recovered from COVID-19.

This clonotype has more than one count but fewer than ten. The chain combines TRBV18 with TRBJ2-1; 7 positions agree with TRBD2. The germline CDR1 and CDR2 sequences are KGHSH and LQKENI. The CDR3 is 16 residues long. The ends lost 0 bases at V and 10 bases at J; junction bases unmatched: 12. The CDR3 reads CASSPPPGRGTSEQFF. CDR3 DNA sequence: TGTGCCAGCTCACCACCCCCCGGGCGGGGGACGTCGGAGCAGTTCTTC.

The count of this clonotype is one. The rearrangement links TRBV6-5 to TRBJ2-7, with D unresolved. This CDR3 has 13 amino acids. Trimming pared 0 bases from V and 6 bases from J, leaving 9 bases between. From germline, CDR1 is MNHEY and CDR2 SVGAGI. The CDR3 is CASSYSMLSEQYF. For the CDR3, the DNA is TGTGCCAGCAGTTACTCGATGCTCAGCGAGCAGTACTTC.

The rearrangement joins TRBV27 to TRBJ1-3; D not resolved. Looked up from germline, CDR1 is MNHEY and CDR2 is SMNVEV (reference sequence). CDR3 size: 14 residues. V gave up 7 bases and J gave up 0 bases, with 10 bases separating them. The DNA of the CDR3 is TGTGCCAGCACCAAACGGGTCTCTGGAAACACCATATATTTT. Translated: CASTKRVSGNTIYF.

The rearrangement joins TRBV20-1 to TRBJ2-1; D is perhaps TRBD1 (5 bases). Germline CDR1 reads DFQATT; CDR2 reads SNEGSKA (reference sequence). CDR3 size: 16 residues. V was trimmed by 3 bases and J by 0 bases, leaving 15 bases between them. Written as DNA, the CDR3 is TGCAGTGCTAGGGACATCGCAAGGAGCTCCTACAATGAGCAGTTCTTC. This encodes CSARDIARSSYNEQFF.

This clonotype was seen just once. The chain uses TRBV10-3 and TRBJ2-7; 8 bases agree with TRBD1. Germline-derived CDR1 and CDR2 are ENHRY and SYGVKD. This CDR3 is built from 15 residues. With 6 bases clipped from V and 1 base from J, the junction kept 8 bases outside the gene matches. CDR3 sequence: CAISPGQGLSYEQYF. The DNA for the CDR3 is TGTGCCATCAGCCCTGGACAGGGTCTGTCCTACGAGCAGTACTTC.

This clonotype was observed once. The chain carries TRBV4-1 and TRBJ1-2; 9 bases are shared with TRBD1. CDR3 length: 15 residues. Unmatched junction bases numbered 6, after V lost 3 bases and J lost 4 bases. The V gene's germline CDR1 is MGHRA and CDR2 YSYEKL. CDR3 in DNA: TGCGCCAGCAGCCAGCAGTTGGGACAGGGCTATGGCTACACCTTC. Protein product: CASSQQLGQGYGYTF.

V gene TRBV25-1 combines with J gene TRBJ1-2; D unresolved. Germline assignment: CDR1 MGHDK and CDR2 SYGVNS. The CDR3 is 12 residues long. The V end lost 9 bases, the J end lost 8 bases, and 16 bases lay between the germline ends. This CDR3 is CASSRGVRGYTF. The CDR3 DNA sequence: TGTGCCAGTTCTCGTGGAGTAAGGGGCTACACCTTC.

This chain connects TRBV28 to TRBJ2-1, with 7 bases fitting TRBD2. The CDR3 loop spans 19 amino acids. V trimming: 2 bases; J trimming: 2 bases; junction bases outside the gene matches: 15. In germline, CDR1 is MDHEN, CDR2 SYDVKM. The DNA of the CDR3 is TGTGCCAGCAGTTTACCAGCCTCCCCCACTAGCGAGACCTACAATGAGCAGTTCTTC. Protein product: CASSLPASPTSETYNEQFF.

The CDR3 spells CASSDTSGSIHEQFF. The CDR3, as DNA: TGTGCCAGCAGTGATACCAGCGGGAGTATTCATGAGCAGTTCTTC. The chain employs TRBV6-4 and TRBJ2-1, with 8 bases that match TRBD2. The germline V gene has CDR1 MRHNA and CDR2 SNTAGT. The CDR3 length is 15 residues. With 3 bases clipped from V and 8 bases from J, the junction kept 9 bases outside the gene matches.

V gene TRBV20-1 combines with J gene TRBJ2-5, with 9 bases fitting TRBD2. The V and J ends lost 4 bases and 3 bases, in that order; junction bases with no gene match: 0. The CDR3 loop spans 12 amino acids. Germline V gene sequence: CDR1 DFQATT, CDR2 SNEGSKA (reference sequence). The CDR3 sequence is CSAIAGEETQYF. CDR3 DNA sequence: TGCAGTGCTATAGCGGGAGAAGAGACCCAGTACTTC.

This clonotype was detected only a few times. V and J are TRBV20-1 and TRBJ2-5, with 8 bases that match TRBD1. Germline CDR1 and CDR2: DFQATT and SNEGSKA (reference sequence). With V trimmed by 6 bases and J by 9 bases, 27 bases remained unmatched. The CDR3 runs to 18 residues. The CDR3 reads CSAPKNQGAGYSKSPQYF. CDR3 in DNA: TGCAGTGCCCCTAAAAACCAGGGGGCCGGCTACAGCAAGAGTCCCCAGTACTTC.

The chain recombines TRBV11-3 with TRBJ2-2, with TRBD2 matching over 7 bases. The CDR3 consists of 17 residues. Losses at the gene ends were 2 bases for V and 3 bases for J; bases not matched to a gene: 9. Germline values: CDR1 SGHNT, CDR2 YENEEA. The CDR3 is CASSLYWRAGDTGELFF. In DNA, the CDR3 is TGTGCCAGCAGCTTATATTGGAGGGCGGGGGACACCGGGGAGCTGTTTTTT.

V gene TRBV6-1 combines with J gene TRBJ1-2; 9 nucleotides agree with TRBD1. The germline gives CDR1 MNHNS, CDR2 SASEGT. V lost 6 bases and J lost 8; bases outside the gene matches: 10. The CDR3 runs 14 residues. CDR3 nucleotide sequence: TGTGCCAGCAGGTCGACACAGGGGGCGCGGGGCTACACCTTC. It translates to CASRSTQGARGYTF.

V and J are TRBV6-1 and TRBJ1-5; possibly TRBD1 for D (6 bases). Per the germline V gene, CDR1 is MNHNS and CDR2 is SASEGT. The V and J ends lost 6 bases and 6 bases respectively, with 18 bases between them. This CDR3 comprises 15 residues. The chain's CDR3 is CASRNYQGSVQPQHF. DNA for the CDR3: TGTGCCAGCAGGAATTATCAGGGGAGTGTTCAGCCCCAGCATTTT.

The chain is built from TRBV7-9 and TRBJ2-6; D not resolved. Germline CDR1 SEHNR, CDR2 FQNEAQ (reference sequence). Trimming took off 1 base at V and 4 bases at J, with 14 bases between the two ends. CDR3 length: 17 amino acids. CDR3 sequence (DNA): TGTGCCAGCAGCTTAGGCCCCCTAGGGTACGGGGCCAACGTCCTGACTTTC. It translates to CASSLGPLGYGANVLTF.

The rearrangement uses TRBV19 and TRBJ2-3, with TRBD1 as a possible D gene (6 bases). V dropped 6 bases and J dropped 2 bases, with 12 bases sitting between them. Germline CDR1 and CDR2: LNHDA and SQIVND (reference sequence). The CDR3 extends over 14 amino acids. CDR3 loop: CASRQGRDTDTQYF. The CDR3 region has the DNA TGTGCCAGTAGACAGGGCAGGGACACAGATACGCAGTATTTT.

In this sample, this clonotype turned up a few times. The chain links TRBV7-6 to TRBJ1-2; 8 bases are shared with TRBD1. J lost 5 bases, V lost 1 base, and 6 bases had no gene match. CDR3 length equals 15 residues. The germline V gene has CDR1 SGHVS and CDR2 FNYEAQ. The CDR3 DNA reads TGTGCCAGCAGCTTAGAGGCAGGGGGCTTGTATGGCTACACCTTC. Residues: CASSLEAGGLYGYTF.

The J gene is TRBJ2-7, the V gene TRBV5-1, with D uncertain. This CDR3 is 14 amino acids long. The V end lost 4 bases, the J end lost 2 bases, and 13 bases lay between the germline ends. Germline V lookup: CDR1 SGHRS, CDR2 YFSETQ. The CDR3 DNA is TGCGCCAGCAGCCAGTATGGGATCACCTACGAGCAGTACTTC. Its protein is CASSQYGITYEQYF.

CDR3 coding DNA: TGCAGTGCTCGGGGGGCTGGCCGCACAGATACGCAGTATTTT. Translated: CSARGAGRTDTQYF. The chain combines TRBV20-1 with TRBJ2-3; tentatively, D is TRBD2 (7 bases). Deletions cut 5 bases from V and 1 base from J, with 13 bases between. The CDR3 runs to 14 residues. Germline V gene lookup returns CDR1 DFQATT and CDR2 SNEGSKA (reference sequence).

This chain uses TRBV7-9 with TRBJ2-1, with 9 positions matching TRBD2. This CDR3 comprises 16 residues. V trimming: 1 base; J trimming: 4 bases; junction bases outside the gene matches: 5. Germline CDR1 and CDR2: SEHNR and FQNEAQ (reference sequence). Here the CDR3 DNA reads TGTGCCAGCAGCTTAGTCACTAGCGGGTTTTACAATGAGCAGTTCTTC. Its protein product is CASSLVTSGFYNEQFF.

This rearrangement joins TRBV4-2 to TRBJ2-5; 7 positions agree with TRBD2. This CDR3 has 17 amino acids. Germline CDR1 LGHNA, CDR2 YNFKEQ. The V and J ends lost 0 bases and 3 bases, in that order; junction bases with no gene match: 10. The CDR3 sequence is CASSQDLSGTLKETQYF. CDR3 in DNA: TGTGCCAGCAGCCAAGATTTGAGCGGGACCCTCAAAGAGACCCAGTACTTC.

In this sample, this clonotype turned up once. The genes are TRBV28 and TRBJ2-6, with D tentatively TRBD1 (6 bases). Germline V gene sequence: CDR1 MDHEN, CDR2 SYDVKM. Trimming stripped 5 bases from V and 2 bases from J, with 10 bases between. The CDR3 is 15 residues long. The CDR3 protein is CASSPGTTGANVLTF. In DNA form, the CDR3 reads TGTGCCAGCAGTCCCGGGACAACTGGGGCCAACGTCCTGACTTTC.

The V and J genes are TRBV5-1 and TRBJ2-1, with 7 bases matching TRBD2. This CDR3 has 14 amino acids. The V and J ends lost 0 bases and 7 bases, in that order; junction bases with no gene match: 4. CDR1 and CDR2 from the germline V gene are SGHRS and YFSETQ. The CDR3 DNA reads TGCGCCAGCAGCTTGGGACTAGCTCCTAATGAGCAGTTCTTC. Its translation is CASSLGLAPNEQFF.

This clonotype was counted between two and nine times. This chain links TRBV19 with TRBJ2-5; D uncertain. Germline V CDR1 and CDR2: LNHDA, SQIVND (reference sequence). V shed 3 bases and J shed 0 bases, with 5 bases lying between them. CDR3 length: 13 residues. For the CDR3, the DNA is TGTGCCAGTAGTATTCACTACCAAGAGACCCAGTACTTC. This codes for CASSIHYQETQYF.

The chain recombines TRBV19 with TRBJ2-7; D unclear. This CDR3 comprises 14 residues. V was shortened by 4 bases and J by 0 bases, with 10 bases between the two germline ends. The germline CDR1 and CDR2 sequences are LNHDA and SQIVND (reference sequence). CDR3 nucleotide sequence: TGTGCCAGTAGTACGGGCAGGACCTCCTACGAGCAGTACTTC. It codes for CASSTGRTSYEQYF.

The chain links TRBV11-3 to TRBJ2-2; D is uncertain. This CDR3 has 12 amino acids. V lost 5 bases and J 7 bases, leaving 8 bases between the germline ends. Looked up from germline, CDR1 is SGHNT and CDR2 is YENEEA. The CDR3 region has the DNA TGTGCCAGCAGCCTATTCGGCGGGGAGCTGTTTTTT. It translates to CASSLFGGELFF.

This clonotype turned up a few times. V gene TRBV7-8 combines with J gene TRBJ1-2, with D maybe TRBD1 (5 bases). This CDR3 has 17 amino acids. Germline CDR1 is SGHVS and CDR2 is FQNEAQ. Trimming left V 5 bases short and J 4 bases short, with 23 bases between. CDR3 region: CASSPSFRGAGGYGYTF. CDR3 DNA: TGTGCCAGCAGCCCGTCATTTCGAGGGGCCGGAGGCTATGGCTACACCTTC.

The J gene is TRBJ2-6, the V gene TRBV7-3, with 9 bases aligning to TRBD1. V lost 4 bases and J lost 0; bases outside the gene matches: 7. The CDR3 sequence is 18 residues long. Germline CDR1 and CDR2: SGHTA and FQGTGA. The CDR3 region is CASSSSGTGSSGANVLTF. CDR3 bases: TGTGCCAGCAGCTCTTCCGGGACAGGGAGCTCTGGGGCCAACGTCCTGACTTTC.

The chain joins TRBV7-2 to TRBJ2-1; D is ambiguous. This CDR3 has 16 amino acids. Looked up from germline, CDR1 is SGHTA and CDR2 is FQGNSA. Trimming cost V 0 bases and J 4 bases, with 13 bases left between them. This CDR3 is CASSLAFYTSYNEQFF. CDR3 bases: TGTGCCAGCAGCTTAGCATTCTACACATCATACAATGAGCAGTTCTTC.

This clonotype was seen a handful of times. The CDR3 region has the DNA TGCAGTGCTAGAGATTGGCGAGGAAGGAATGAGCAGTTCTTC. This gives the protein CSARDWRGRNEQFF. This chain connects TRBV20-1 to TRBJ2-1; D is unclear. Germline values: CDR1 DFQATT, CDR2 SNEGSKA (reference sequence). The V end lost 0 bases, the J end lost 7 bases, and 13 bases lay between the germline ends. The CDR3 covers 14 residues.